Listed here is a single TCR beta chain. Its antigen is not identified. This could be a read error, since a much larger clone is one nucleotide away. Sample time point: persistent/refractory GD, antithyroid drugs over 5 years with positive TRAb. The TCR library was made from RNA extracted from PBMCs. The data originate from a study of regulatory T cells in long-lasting Graves disease. Study outcomes and limitations: Favored gene segments in persistent disease were TRBV28, TRBJ1-2 and TRBJ2-5.

Germline V gene data show CDR1 as MNHEY and CDR2 as SVGAGI. Trimming took off 2 bases at V and 4 bases at J, with 11 bases between the two ends. CDR3 length: 14 residues. To make TCR beta libraries, researchers used iRepertoire HTBI primers and Arm-PCR of CDR3 regions. TCRdb processed the multiplex PCR reads anew with MiXCR; each CDR3 protein has one entry. The table records hundreds of thousands of distinct CDR3 sequences, approximately 21% of them present only once. The rearrangement joins TRBV6-5 to TRBJ2-5; no clear D gene. The sequencing here drew on peripheral blood mononuclear cells (PBMCs), taken when the disease was refractory, from a patient treated with antithyroid drugs. The clonotype originates from a female donor with Graves disease. The CDR3 sequence: CASSYPKSGETQYF. CDR3 sequence (DNA): TGTGCCAGCAGTTACCCGAAGTCGGGAGAGACCCAGTACTTC.